The rows below give T cell receptor beta chains drawn from one sample of a study of blood T cell repertoires in COVID-19. The data were produced by immunoSEQ multiplex PCR, yet TCRdb's version contains in-frame clones alone and is incomplete. The sample yields approximately 230,000 clones, more than 70% seen once. Sequenced input: peripheral blood. Every receptor here comes from a woman aged 25 to 39 with COVID-19, enrolled during active disease. The CDR3 runs from the conserved cysteine through the conserved F or W. Each record gives: V gene, J gene, D gene, clone size, CDR3 DNA, CDR3 protein. D genes are given only for firm matches. Rows give clone size only sometimes, using once, few, many, or a class for an expanded clone.

V: TRBV19; J: TRBJ1-5; D: .; size: .; DNA: TGTGCCAGTAGTCGCAGTAATCAGCCCCAGCATTTT; CDR3: CASSRSNQPQHF
V: TRBV27; J: TRBJ1-5; D: TRBD1; size: .; DNA: TGTGCCAGCAGTTCAGGGACAGGGAGGAATCAGCCCCAGCATTTT; CDR3: CASSSGTGRNQPQHF
V: TRBV6-6; J: TRBJ1-4; D: .; size: .; DNA: TGTGCCAGCAGTACTCGGGGTGCAACTAATGAAAAACTGTTTTTT; CDR3: CASSTRGATNEKLFF
V: TRBV4-3; J: TRBJ1-5; D: .; size: .; DNA: TGCGCCAGCAGCCAAGAATTCCGGGGCAATCAGCCCCAGCATTTT; CDR3: CASSQEFRGNQPQHF
V: TRBV6-2/TRBV6-3; J: TRBJ1-1; D: TRBD1; size: few; DNA: TGTGCCAGCAGTTACTCGACAGGGGTGGGGATGAACACTGAAGCTTTCTTT; CDR3: CASSYSTGVGMNTEAFF
V: TRBV9; J: TRBJ2-1; D: .; size: .; DNA: TGTGCCAGCAGCGCTCCAGGGGCGGGCTCCTACAATGAGCAGTTCTTC; CDR3: CASSAPGAGSYNEQFF
V: TRBV4-1; J: TRBJ1-4; D: TRBD1; size: .; DNA: TGCGCCAGCAGCCAGAGGACAGGGGGCGCAGGAGCAACTAATGAAAAACTGTTTTTT; CDR3: CASSQRTGGAGATNEKLFF
V: TRBV12-3/TRBV12-4; J: TRBJ1-1; D: .; size: .; DNA: TGTGCCCGACATAGGGGGTCACGGGCTTTCTTT; CDR3: CARHRGSRAFF
V: TRBV19; J: TRBJ2-1; D: .; size: .; DNA: TGTGCCAGTAGACTAGCCCTGAGCTCCTACAATGAGCAGTTCTTC; CDR3: CASRLALSSYNEQFF
V: TRBV28; J: TRBJ1-3; D: .; size: .; DNA: TGTGCCAGCACCCAACCAGGATCTGGAAACACCATATATTTT; CDR3: CASTQPGSGNTIYF
V: TRBV7-9; J: TRBJ1-2; D: TRBD1; size: once; DNA: TGTGCCAGCAGCCCTGGACAGGGAAGAATCGGTGGCTACACCTTC; CDR3: CASSPGQGRIGGYTF
V: TRBV11-2; J: TRBJ2-1; D: TRBD2; size: .; DNA: TGTGCCAGCAGCTCACGGACTAGCGAAGGAGGTGAGCAGTTCTTC; CDR3: CASSSRTSEGGEQFF
V: TRBV25-1; J: TRBJ1-2; D: TRBD1; size: .; DNA: TGTGCCAGCAGTGTATTAAAAGGGGGCGCGGAAATTGGCTACACCTTC; CDR3: CASSVLKGGAEIGYTF
V: TRBV2; J: TRBJ1-2; D: TRBD1; size: few; DNA: TGTGCCAGCACCGGACAGGCGAACTATGGCTACACCTTC; CDR3: CASTGQANYGYTF
V: TRBV19; J: TRBJ2-1; D: TRBD1; size: .; DNA: TGTGCCAGTAGCCGAGGGACAGGGGGCTACAATGAGCAGTTCTTC; CDR3: CASSRGTGGYNEQFF
V: TRBV27; J: TRBJ2-2; D: .; size: .; DNA: TGTGCCAGCAAAGGGGGGGGCGCTGGTACCGGGGAGCTGTTTTTT; CDR3: CASKGGGAGTGELFF
V: TRBV11-2; J: TRBJ1-3; D: .; size: .; DNA: TGTGCCAGCAACCCCGGGAACTCTGGAAACACCATATATTTT; CDR3: CASNPGNSGNTIYF
V: TRBV29-1; J: TRBJ2-1; D: .; size: .; DNA: TGCAGCGTTGAGACGACAGGCGAGGGGCTCGACAATGAGCAGTTCTTC; CDR3: CSVETTGEGLDNEQFF
V: TRBV6-5; J: TRBJ1-6; D: .; size: .; DNA: TGTGCCAGCAGTTACTCCGGGGGTTCGTTCAATTCACCCCTCCACTTT; CDR3: CASSYSGGSFNSPLHF
V: TRBV3-1/TRBV3-2; J: TRBJ2-3; D: TRBD2; size: once; DNA: TGTGCCAGCAGCAAGGGGACAGAACTCAAACTAGCGGGAGGGCCTGGCGGGCAGTATTTT; CDR3: CASSKGTELKLAGGPGGQYF
V: TRBV18; J: TRBJ2-3; D: TRBD2; size: .; DNA: TGTGCCAGCTCACCGGGCGGACTAGTCACAGATACGCAGTATTTT; CDR3: CASSPGGLVTDTQYF
V: TRBV6-5; J: TRBJ1-5; D: TRBD1; size: .; DNA: TGTGCCACCCGGACAGGGTGGAATCAGCCCCAGCATTTT; CDR3: CATRTGWNQPQHF
V: TRBV28; J: TRBJ1-4; D: TRBD1; size: .; DNA: TGTGCCAGCAGTTTACCGGGACAGGGTATAAAAAAACTGTTTTTT; CDR3: CASSLPGQGIKKLFF
V: TRBV7-9; J: TRBJ2-3; D: TRBD1; size: .; DNA: TGTGCCAGCAGCTTAGGAGGGGGCCTTCTCTTGACAGATACGCAGTATTTT; CDR3: CASSLGGGLLLTDTQYF
V: TRBV6-5; J: TRBJ2-2; D: .; size: .; DNA: TGTGCCAGCAGGCGTACCCTGAGGACCGGGGAGCTGTTTTTT; CDR3: CASRRTLRTGELFF
V: TRBV24-1; J: TRBJ2-1; D: .; size: once; DNA: TGTGCCACCAGTGGGGGTGATGGGGAGCGGTCCTACAATGAGCAGTTCTTC; CDR3: CATSGGDGERSYNEQFF
V: TRBV19; J: TRBJ2-1; D: .; size: .; DNA: TGTGCCAGTAGACCTCCTGGGGCCTTCAATGAGCAGTTCTTC; CDR3: CASRPPGAFNEQFF
V: TRBV2; J: TRBJ2-1; D: TRBD1; size: .; DNA: TGTGCCAGCAGTCGGGACAGGGGTAATGAGCAGTTCTTC; CDR3: CASSRDRGNEQFF
V: TRBV5-1; J: TRBJ2-5; D: TRBD1; size: .; DNA: TGCGCCAGCAGCCCCACTCGACAGGGAGAGACCCAGTACTTC; CDR3: CASSPTRQGETQYF
V: TRBV2; J: TRBJ2-1; D: .; size: .; DNA: TGTGCCAGCAGTAGGAGTTTAGTATCTAACAATGAGCAGTTCTTC; CDR3: CASSRSLVSNNEQFF
V: TRBV10-3; J: TRBJ2-1; D: TRBD2; size: .; DNA: TGTGCCATCAGTAGATTAGCGGGGGGCGATGAGCAGTTCTTC; CDR3: CAISRLAGGDEQFF
V: TRBV6-5; J: TRBJ2-3; D: TRBD2; size: .; DNA: TGTGCCAGCAGGGGACTAGACGTAGATACGCAGTATTTT; CDR3: CASRGLDVDTQYF
V: TRBV2; J: TRBJ1-6; D: TRBD1; size: .; DNA: TGTGCCAGCAGCGGGGACAGGGAGTTGTCACCCCTCCACTTT; CDR3: CASSGDRELSPLHF
V: TRBV30; J: TRBJ2-5; D: TRBD1; size: .; DNA: TGTGCAGGGACAGGGTCGGGACAAGAGACCCAGTACTTC; CDR3: CAGTGSGQETQYF
V: TRBV6-2/TRBV6-3; J: TRBJ2-7; D: TRBD2; size: .; DNA: TGTGCCAGCAGTTACGCCCTGGGGGGGAACTCCTACGAGCAGTACTTC; CDR3: CASSYALGGNSYEQYF
V: TRBV14; J: TRBJ2-1; D: TRBD2; size: .; DNA: TGTGCCAGCAGCCCCAGTGGGACTAGCGGTACCAATGAGCAGTTCTTC; CDR3: CASSPSGTSGTNEQFF
V: TRBV5-6; J: TRBJ1-2; D: TRBD1; size: once; DNA: TGTGCCAGCAGCCTAGGGACAGGGATCGGGAGCTATGGCTACACCTTC; CDR3: CASSLGTGIGSYGYTF
V: TRBV9; J: TRBJ1-6; D: TRBD1; size: .; DNA: TGTGCCAGCAGCGCCAAGACAGGGCATAATTCACCCCTCCACTTT; CDR3: CASSAKTGHNSPLHF
V: TRBV7-9; J: TRBJ2-7; D: TRBD1; size: .; DNA: TGTGCCAGCAGCTTAGGACAGGGCCTTGAGCAGTACTTC; CDR3: CASSLGQGLEQYF
V: TRBV4-1; J: TRBJ2-1; D: TRBD1; size: .; DNA: TGCGCCAGCAGAGGGGGCCTCTCCTACAATGAGCAGTTCTTC; CDR3: CASRGGLSYNEQFF
V: TRBV19; J: TRBJ2-5; D: .; size: .; DNA: TGTGCCAGTAGTAGAGGACTGGCTGAGGAGACCCAGTACTTC; CDR3: CASSRGLAEETQYF
V: TRBV2; J: TRBJ1-5; D: TRBD1; size: .; DNA: TGTGCCAGCAGTGAACGCACAGGGGTTTTTTATCAGCCCCAGCATTTT; CDR3: CASSERTGVFYQPQHF
V: TRBV24-1; J: TRBJ2-1; D: TRBD1; size: .; DNA: TGTGCCACCAGTGATCCAAAAGGACAGGGAGGTAATGAGCAGTTCTTC; CDR3: CATSDPKGQGGNEQFF
V: TRBV10-1; J: TRBJ2-7; D: TRBD2; size: .; DNA: TGCGCCAGCAGTGACGGGACGGGGAGGGAAGAGCAGTACTTC; CDR3: CASSDGTGREEQYF
V: TRBV25-1; J: TRBJ2-5; D: TRBD1; size: .; DNA: TGTGCCAGCAGTGAATGGGGACAGAGGGAGACCCAGTACTTC; CDR3: CASSEWGQRETQYF
V: TRBV7-9; J: TRBJ2-7; D: .; size: .; DNA: TGTGCCAGCAGTCAGGCCTCCTACGAGCAGTACTTC; CDR3: CASSQASYEQYF
V: TRBV24-1; J: TRBJ2-3; D: TRBD1; size: .; DNA: TGTGCCACCAGTGATTTCACAGGGGGCACAGATACGCAGTATTTT; CDR3: CATSDFTGGTDTQYF
V: TRBV24-1; J: TRBJ2-3; D: .; size: .; DNA: TGTGCCACCTCAAAAACGACTAGTTTTCGTGGAGATACGCAGTATTTT; CDR3: CATSKTTSFRGDTQYF
V: TRBV3-1/TRBV3-2; J: TRBJ2-3; D: TRBD1; size: .; DNA: TGTGCCAGCAGCCAACGCGCGACAGGGTACGGAGATACGCAGTATTTT; CDR3: CASSQRATGYGDTQYF